One sample yielded the 21 T cell receptor beta chains listed below, sequenced in a study of T cell changes during pregnancy in multiple sclerosis. Clones were read by immunoSEQ multiplex PCR, and TCRdb kept only the in-frame ones, dropping some. This sample yields about 83,000 clones, of which roughly nine tenths are seen a single time; around 3.4% belongs to the top ten. The sample was PBMCs, taken in the first trimester of pregnancy. The receptors originated from a female donor in good health, serving as a control in a pregnancy study. Some clones in this sample may be carry-over from other donors' samples.

The chain combines TRBV5-6 with TRBJ2-1; 10 bases line up with TRBD2. The length of the CDR3 is 15 residues. Germline CDR1 SGHDT, CDR2 YYEEEE. J gave up 8 bases and V 1 base, and 6 bases lay outside the gene matches. The CDR3 spells CASSLWTSGLYEQFF. The CDR3 DNA follows: TGTGCCAGCAGCTTGTGGACTAGCGGTTTGTATGAGCAGTTCTTC.

The chain couples TRBV7-3 to TRBJ2-3, with a possible D match to TRBD1 (6 bases). Trimming took off 1 base at V and 0 bases at J, with 14 bases between the two ends. There are 17 residues in the CDR3. Germline V lookup: CDR1 SGHTA, CDR2 FQGTGA. The CDR3 reads CASSLRGRKTSTDTQYF. The CDR3 DNA is TGTGCCAGCAGCTTAAGGGGGCGGAAAACTAGCACAGATACGCAGTATTTT. The full variable domain, its missing parts supplied by reference TRBV7-3 and TRBJ2-3, is GAGVSQTPSNKVTEKGKYVELRCDPISGHTALYWYRQSLGQGPEFLIYFQGTGAADDSGLPNDRFFAVRPEGSVSTLKIQRTERGDSAVYLCASSLRGRKTSTDTQYFGPGTRLTVL.

The genes are TRBV10-2 and TRBJ2-7, with a weak D call TRBD1 (5 bases). There are 14 residues in the CDR3. Between the trimmed V and J ends, which lost 3 bases and 0 bases, there was a span of 9 bases. Germline CDR1 WSHSY, CDR2 SAAADI. CDR3 in DNA: TGCGCCAGCAGTGACCGCAGGGACTCCTACGAGCAGTACTTC. Residues: CASSDRRDSYEQYF.

The CDR3 loop is CASSDSAGMNIQYF. Here the CDR3 DNA reads TGTGCCAGCAGTGACTCAGCGGGGATGAACATTCAGTACTTC. This chain joins TRBV6-4 and TRBJ2-4; 7 bases match TRBD2. The CDR3 length is 14 residues. The V and J ends lost 0 bases and 7 bases, in that order; junction bases with no gene match: 3. The V gene's germline CDR1 is MRHNA and CDR2 SNTAGT.

The chain links TRBV4-3 to TRBJ2-3; maybe TRBD2 (6 bases). The ends were cut back, 0 bases at V and 6 bases at J, with 25 bases in the middle. In germline, CDR1 is LGHNA, CDR2 YSLEER. The CDR3 sequence is 19 residues long. The CDR3 nucleotides read TGCGCCAGCAGCCAAGACAATCTAGCGTCATCCGGAGGGGCTGATACGCAGTATTTT. The encoded protein is CASSQDNLASSGGADTQYF.

This clone appeared once. The chain recombines TRBV5-1 with TRBJ2-5, with TRBD1 matching 9 bases. The CDR3 contains 16 residues. After removal of 2 bases from V and 0 bases from J, the junction contained 5 bases not matched to a gene. CDR1 and CDR2 from the germline V gene are SGHRS and YFSETQ. CDR3 residues: CASSFSGTGYQETQYF. CDR3 DNA: TGCGCCAGCAGCTTTTCCGGGACAGGGTACCAAGAGACCCAGTACTTC.

The rearrangement joins TRBV11-3 to TRBJ2-3; 9 bases agree with TRBD1. Per the germline V gene, CDR1 is SGHNT and CDR2 is YENEEA. The CDR3 consists of 14 residues. Trimming cost V 5 bases and J 3 bases; bases outside gene matches: 3. The CDR3 reads CASSRGQGTDTQYF. The DNA for the CDR3 is TGTGCCAGCAGCCGGGGACAGGGTACAGATACGCAGTATTTT.

V is TRBV9 and J is TRBJ2-3; 9 nucleotides align to TRBD2. V was pared by 0 bases and J by 3 bases, with 2 bases of the junction left unmatched. Per the germline V gene, CDR1 is SGDLS and CDR2 is YYNGEE. CDR3 length: 15 amino acids. CDR3 region: CASSVGAGGTDTQYF. The CDR3, as DNA: TGTGCCAGCAGCGTAGGAGCGGGAGGTACAGATACGCAGTATTTT.

V usage is TRBV18 and J usage is TRBJ2-7; D ambiguous. Trimming removed 0 bases from V and 0 bases from J, with 3 bases in between. The length of the CDR3 is 13 residues. CDR1 and CDR2 (germline): KGHSH, LQKENI. The CDR3 spells CASSPPSSYEQYF. For the CDR3, the DNA is TGTGCCAGCTCACCACCGAGCTCCTACGAGCAGTACTTC.

This chain links TRBV5-1 with TRBJ1-1; no definite D call. Trimming pared 6 bases from V and 4 bases from J, leaving 10 bases between. This CDR3 has 12 residues. Germline V lookup: CDR1 SGHRS, CDR2 YFSETQ. The CDR3 DNA follows: TGCGCCAGCATGGAGGCGGGCACTGAAGCTTTCTTT. Protein sequence: CASMEAGTEAFF.

The chain carries TRBV2 and TRBJ2-7, with 8 bases aligning to TRBD2. The CDR3 is made up of 14 amino acids. The J segment lost 2 bases and the V segment lost 8 bases, leaving 8 bases of the junction unmatched. The germline V gene has CDR1 SNHLY and CDR2 FYNNEI. DNA of the CDR3: TGTGCCAGCGACCCGGGACTAGAAACCTACGAGCAGTACTTC. The encoded protein is CASDPGLETYEQYF.

The V call is TRBV18, the J call TRBJ2-3; 7 bases are a match to TRBD1. The CDR3 is 16 amino acids. Trimming removed 3 bases from V and 0 bases from J; junction bases left unmatched: 6. From germline, CDR1 is KGHSH and CDR2 LQKENI. CDR3 sequence (DNA): TGTGCCAGCTCACCTAAGACAGGGCCTAGCACAGATACGCAGTATTTT. It specifies CASSPKTGPSTDTQYF.

This sequence joins TRBV9 and TRBJ1-5; D perhaps matches TRBD1 (5 bases). V lost 3 bases to trimming and J lost 5 bases, with 9 bases between them. Germline CDR1 and CDR2: SGDLS and YYNGEE. This CDR3 region has 13 residues. The CDR3 protein is CASSDTGYQPQHF. Written as DNA, the CDR3 is TGTGCCAGCAGCGACACAGGATATCAGCCCCAGCATTTT. The entire variable domain, with the rest obtained from reference TRBV9 and TRBJ1-5, is as follows: DSGVTQTPKHLITATGQRVTLRCSPRSGDLSVYWYQQSLDQGLQFLIQYYNGEERAKGNILERFSAQQFPDLHSELNLSSLELGDSALYFCASSDTGYQPQHFGDGTRLSIL.

This clone was counted only a few times. V usage is TRBV19 and J usage is TRBJ1-6; D may be TRBD1 (5 bases). The CDR3 runs to 13 residues. Deletions cut 8 bases from V and 6 bases from J, with 11 bases between. Germline V gives CDR1 LNHDA, CDR2 SQIVND (reference sequence). The CDR3 protein is CASPRASNSPLHF. DNA for the CDR3: TGTGCCAGTCCCAGGGCCTCTAATTCACCCCTCCACTTT.

A single count supports this clone. This sequence joins TRBV5-4 and TRBJ2-5; 10 positions match TRBD1. The J call is in doubt because the DNA end fits TRBJ2-7 better. This CDR3 contains 13 residues. From germline, CDR1 is SGHNT and CDR2 YYREEE (reference sequence). CDR3 residues: CASSRQGAGEQYF. CDR3 coding DNA: TGTGCCAGCAGTAGACAGGGGGCGGGCGAGCAGTACTTC.

The chain uses TRBV6-5 and TRBJ2-2; TRBD2 agrees at 12 bases. V lost 4 bases and J lost 6; bases outside the gene matches: 3. Germline CDR1 is MNHEY and CDR2 is SVGAGI. The CDR3 covers 15 residues. CDR3 protein: CASSFASGGAGELFF. CDR3 sequence (DNA): TGTGCCAGCAGTTTCGCTAGCGGGGGGGCCGGGGAGCTGTTTTTT.

The rearrangement uses TRBV11-2 and TRBJ2-3; 11 bases are a match to TRBD2. The CDR3 totals 18 residues. Germline lookup yields CDR1 SGHAT and CDR2 FQNNGV. The V and J ends lost 0 bases and 4 bases, in that order; junction bases with no gene match: 9. Written as DNA, the CDR3 is TGTGCCAGCAGCTTAGATCCCGCTAGCGGGGGGTTGGCAGATACGCAGTATTTT. It codes for CASSLDPASGGLADTQYF.

The CDR3 spells CASTAGNNEQFF. The CDR3 DNA sequence: TGTGCCAGCACGGCGGGGAACAATGAGCAGTTCTTC. The gene calls are TRBV2 and TRBJ2-1; perhaps TRBD2 as D (6 bases). This CDR3 has 12 residues. Germline CDR1 and CDR2: SNHLY and FYNNEI. Trimming stripped 7 bases from V and 5 bases from J, with 9 bases between.

The sample holds one count of this clone. This sequence joins TRBV18 and TRBJ1-3, with no clear D. CDR3 length: 14 residues. V was trimmed by 1 base and J by 0 bases, leaving 4 bases between them. CDR1 is KGHSH, CDR2 LQKENI, per germline. The CDR3 is CASSPQSSGNTIYF. CDR3 in DNA: TGTGCCAGCTCACCACAGAGCTCTGGAAACACCATATATTTT.

The chain employs TRBV28 and TRBJ2-1, with a possible D match to TRBD2 (6 bases). Trimming cost V 2 bases and J 9 bases, with 14 bases left between them. From germline, CDR1 is MDHEN and CDR2 SYDVKM. The CDR3 totals 14 residues. CDR3 sequence: CASSLGGVGSEQFF. The CDR3 DNA is TGTGCCAGCAGTTTAGGCGGGGTAGGCAGTGAGCAGTTCTTC.

This chain connects TRBV15 to TRBJ2-5; 8 nucleotides agree with TRBD1. The CDR3 loop spans 15 amino acids. The germline V gene has CDR1 LNHNV and CDR2 YYDKDF (reference sequence). The trim removed 3 bases at V and 4 bases at J, leaving 7 bases unmatched. The CDR3 nucleotides read TGTGCCACCAGCAGGGACAGGGTTGAGAGAGAGACCCAGTACTTC. This translates into CATSRDRVERETQYF.